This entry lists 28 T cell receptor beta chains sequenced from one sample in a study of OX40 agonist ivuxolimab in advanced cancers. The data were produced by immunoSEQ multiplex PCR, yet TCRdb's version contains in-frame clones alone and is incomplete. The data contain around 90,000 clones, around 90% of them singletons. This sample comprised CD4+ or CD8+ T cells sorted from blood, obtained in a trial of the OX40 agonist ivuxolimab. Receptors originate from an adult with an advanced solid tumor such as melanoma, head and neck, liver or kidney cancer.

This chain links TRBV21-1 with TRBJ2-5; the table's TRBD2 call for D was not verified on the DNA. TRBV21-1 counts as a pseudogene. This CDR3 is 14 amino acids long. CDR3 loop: CASSKVESRETQYF. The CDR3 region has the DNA TGTGCCAGCAGCAAAGTGGAGTCCAGAGAGACCCAGTACTTC.

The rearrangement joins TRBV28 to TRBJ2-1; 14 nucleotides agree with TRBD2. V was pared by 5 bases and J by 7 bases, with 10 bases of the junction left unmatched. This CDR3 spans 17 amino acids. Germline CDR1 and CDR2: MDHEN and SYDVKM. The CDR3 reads CASSLGTSGSLGNEQFF. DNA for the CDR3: TGTGCCAGCAGTCTCGGGACTAGCGGGAGTCTGGGTAATGAGCAGTTCTTC.

CDR3 amino acids: CASSGTSGDTGELFF. CDR3 coding DNA: TGTGCCAGCAGCGGGACTAGCGGAGACACCGGGGAGCTGTTTTTT. V and J are TRBV11-3 and TRBJ2-2; 11 bases are shared with TRBD2. The CDR3 has 15 residues. The germline V gene encodes CDR1 SGHNT and CDR2 YENEEA. After removal of 5 bases from V and 3 bases from J, the junction contained 2 bases not matched to a gene.

CDR3 sequence reads: CASSLARSTNEKLFF. CDR3 DNA sequence: TGTGCCAGCAGCTTAGCTCGCTCAACTAATGAAAAACTGTTTTTT. V gene TRBV11-2 combines with J gene TRBJ1-4; D unresolved. Germline V gene lookup returns CDR1 SGHAT and CDR2 FQNNGV. The ends were cut back, 1 base at V and 0 bases at J, with 6 bases in the middle. The CDR3 is made up of 15 amino acids.

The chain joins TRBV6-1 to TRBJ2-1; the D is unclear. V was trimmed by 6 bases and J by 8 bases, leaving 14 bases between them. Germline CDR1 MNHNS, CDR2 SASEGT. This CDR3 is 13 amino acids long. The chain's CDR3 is CASRPTLRDEQFF. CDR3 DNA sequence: TGTGCCAGCAGACCGACCCTCCGGGATGAGCAGTTCTTC.

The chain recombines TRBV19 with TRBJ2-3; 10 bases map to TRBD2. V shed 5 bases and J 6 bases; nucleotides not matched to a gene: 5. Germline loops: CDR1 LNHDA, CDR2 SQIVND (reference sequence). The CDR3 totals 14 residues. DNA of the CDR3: TGTGCCAGTAGTGTCAATAGCGGGAGGGATACGCAGTATTTT. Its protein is CASSVNSGRDTQYF.

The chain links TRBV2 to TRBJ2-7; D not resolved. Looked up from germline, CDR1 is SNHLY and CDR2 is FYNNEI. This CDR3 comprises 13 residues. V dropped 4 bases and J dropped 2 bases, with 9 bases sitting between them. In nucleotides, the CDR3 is TGTGCCAGCAGTGTCGGTGGACCCTACGAGCAGTACTTC. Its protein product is CASSVGGPYEQYF.

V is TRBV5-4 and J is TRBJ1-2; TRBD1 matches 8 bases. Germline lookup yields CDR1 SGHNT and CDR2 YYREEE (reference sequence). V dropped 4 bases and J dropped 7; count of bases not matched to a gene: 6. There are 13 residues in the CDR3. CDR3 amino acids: CASSRTGIGGYTF. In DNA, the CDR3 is TGTGCCAGCAGCCGGACAGGGATTGGTGGCTACACCTTC.

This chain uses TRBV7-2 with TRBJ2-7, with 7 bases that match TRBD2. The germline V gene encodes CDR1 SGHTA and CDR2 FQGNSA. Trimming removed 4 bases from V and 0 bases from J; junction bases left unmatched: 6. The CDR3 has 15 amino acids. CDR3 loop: CASSWAGESSYEQYF. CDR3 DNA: TGTGCCAGCAGCTGGGCGGGGGAGAGCTCCTACGAGCAGTACTTC.

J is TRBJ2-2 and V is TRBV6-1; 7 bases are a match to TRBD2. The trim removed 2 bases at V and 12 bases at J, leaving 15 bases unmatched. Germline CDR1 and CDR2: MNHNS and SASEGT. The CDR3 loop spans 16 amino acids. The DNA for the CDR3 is TGTGCCAGCAGTGAAATTGGGGCAGGGCTAGCGGATAAGCTGTTTTTT. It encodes CASSEIGAGLADKLFF.

The CDR3 is CASSLGLEITDTQYF. CDR3 nucleotide sequence: TGTGCCAGCAGCTTAGGTCTAGAAATCACAGATACGCAGTATTTT. The V call is TRBV11-3, the J call TRBJ2-3; no firm D call. CDR3 size: 15 residues. V was clipped by 1 base and J by 2 bases, with 10 bases between them. CDR1 SGHNT and CDR2 YENEEA come from the germline V gene.

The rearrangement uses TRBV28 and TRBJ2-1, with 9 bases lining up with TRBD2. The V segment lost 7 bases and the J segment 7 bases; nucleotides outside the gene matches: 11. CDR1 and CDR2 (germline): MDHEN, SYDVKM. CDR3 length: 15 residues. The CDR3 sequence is CASKGAGGPGNEQFF. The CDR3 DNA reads TGTGCCAGCAAGGGGGCGGGAGGGCCTGGGAATGAGCAGTTCTTC.

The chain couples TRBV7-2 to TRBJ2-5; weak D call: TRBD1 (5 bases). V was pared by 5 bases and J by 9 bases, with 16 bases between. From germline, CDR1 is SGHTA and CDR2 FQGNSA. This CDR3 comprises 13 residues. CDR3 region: CASSGRYKGSQYF. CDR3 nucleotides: TGTGCCAGCAGCGGACGATACAAGGGGTCCCAGTACTTC.

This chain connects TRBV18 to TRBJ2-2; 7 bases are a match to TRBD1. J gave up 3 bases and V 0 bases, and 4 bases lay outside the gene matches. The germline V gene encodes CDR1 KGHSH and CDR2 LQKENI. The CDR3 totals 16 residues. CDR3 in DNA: TGTGCCAGCTCACCACCGGGACAGCTTGACACCGGGGAGCTGTTTTTT. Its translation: CASSPPGQLDTGELFF. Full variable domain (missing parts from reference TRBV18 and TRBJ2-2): NAGVMQNPRHLVRRRGQEARLRCSPMKGHSHVYWYRQLPEEGLKFMVYLQKENIIDESGMPKERFSAEFPKEGPSILRIQQVVRGDSAAYFCASSPPGQLDTGELFFGEGSRLTVL.

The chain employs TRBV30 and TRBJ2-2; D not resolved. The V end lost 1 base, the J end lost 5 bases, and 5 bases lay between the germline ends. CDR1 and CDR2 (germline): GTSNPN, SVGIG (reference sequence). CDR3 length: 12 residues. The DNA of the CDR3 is TGTGCCTGGAGTGCACGGACCGGGGAGCTGTTTTTT. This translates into CAWSARTGELFF.

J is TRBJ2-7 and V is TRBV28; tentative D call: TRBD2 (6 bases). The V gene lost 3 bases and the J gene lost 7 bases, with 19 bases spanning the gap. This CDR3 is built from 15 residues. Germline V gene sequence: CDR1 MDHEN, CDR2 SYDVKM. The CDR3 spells CASSLLPLGGREQYF. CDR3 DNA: TGTGCCAGCAGTTTGCTACCCCTGGGGGGAAGGGAGCAGTACTTC.

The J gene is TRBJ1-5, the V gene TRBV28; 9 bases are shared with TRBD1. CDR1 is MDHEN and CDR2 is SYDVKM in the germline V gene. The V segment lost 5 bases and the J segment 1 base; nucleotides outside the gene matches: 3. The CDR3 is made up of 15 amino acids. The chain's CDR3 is CASSHGQGSNQPQHF. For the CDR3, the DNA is TGTGCCAGCAGTCACGGACAGGGGAGCAATCAGCCCCAGCATTTT. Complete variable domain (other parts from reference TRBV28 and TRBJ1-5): DVKVTQSSRYLVKRTGEKVFLECVQDMDHENMFWYRQDPGLGLRLIYFSYDVKMKEKGDIPEGYSVSREKKERFSLILESASTNQTSMYLCASSHGQGSNQPQHFGDGTRLSIL.

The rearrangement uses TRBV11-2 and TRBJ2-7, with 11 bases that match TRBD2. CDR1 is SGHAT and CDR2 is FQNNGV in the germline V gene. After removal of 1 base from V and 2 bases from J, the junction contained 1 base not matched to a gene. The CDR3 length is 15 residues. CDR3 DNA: TGTGCCAGCAGCTTAGGACTAGCGGGAACCTACGAGCAGTACTTC. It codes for CASSLGLAGTYEQYF.

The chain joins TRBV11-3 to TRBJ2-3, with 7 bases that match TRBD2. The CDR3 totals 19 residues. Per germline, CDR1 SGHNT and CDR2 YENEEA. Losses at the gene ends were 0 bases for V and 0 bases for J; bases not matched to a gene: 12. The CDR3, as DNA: TGTGCCAGCAGCTTAGAAAGCGGGGTGTTCGGCCGAAGCACAGATACGCAGTATTTT. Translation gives CASSLESGVFGRSTDTQYF. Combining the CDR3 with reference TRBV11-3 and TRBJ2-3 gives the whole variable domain EAGVVQSPRYKIIEKKQPVAFWCNPISGHNTLYWYLQNLGQGPELLIRYENEEAVDDSQLPKDRFSAERLKGVDSTLKIQPAELGDSAVYLCASSLESGVFGRSTDTQYFGPGTRLTVL.

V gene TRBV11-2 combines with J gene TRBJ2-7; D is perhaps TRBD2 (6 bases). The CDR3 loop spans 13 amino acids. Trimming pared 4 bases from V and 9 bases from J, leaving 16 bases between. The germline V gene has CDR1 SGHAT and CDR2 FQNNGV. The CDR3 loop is CASSSQGEGGQYF. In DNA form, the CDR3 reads TGTGCCAGCAGCTCCCAGGGCGAGGGAGGGCAGTACTTC.

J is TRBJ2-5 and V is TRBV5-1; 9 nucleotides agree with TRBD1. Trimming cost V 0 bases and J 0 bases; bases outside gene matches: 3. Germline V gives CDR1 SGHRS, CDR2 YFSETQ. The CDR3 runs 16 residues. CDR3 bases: TGCGCCAGCAGCTTGGGGACAGGGGTCAACCAAGAGACCCAGTACTTC. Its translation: CASSLGTGVNQETQYF.

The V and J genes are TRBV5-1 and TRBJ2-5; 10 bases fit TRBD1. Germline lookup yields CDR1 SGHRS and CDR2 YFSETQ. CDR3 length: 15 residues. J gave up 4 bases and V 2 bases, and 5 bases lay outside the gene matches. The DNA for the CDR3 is TGCGCCAGCAGCTTACGGACAGGGGGAGTAGAGACCCAGTACTTC. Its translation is CASSLRTGGVETQYF.

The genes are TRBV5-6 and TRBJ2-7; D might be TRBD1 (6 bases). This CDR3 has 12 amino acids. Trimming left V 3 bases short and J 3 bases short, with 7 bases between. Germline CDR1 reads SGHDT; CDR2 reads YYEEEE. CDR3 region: CASSWDIYEQYF. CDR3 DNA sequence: TGTGCCAGCAGCTGGGACATCTACGAGCAGTACTTC.

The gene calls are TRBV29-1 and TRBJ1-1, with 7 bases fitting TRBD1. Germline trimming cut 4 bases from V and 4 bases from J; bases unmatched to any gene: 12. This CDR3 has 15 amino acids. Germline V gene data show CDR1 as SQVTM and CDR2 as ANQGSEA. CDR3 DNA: TGCAGCGTTGTTACACAGGGGTTTCGGATCACTGAAGCTTTCTTT. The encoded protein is CSVVTQGFRITEAFF.

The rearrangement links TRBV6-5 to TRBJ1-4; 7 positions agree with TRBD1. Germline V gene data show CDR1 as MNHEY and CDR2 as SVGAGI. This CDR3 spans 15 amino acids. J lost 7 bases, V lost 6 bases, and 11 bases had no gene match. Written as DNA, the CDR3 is TGTGCCAGCAGAAGATCGACAGGGAGGAGTGAAAAACTGTTTTTT. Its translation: CASRRSTGRSEKLFF.

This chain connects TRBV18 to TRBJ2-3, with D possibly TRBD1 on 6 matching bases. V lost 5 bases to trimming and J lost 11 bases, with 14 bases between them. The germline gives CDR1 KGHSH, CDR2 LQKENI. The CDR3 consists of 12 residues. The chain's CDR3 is CASSKGGDEQYF. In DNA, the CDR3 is TGTGCCAGCTCAAAAGGGGGAGATGAGCAGTATTTT.

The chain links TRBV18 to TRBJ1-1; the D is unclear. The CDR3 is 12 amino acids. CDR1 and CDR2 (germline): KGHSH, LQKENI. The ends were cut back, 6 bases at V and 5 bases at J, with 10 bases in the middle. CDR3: CASSITRTEAFF. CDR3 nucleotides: TGTGCCAGCTCCATCACTAGGACTGAAGCTTTCTTT.

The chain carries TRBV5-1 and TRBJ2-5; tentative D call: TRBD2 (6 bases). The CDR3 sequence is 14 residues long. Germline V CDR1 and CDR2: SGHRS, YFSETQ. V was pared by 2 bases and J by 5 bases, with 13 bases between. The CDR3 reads CASSFMGGKETQYF. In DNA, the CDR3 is TGCGCCAGCAGCTTCATGGGGGGAAAGGAGACCCAGTACTTC.